These 12 T cell receptor beta chains originate from one sample sequenced in a study of T cell responses to AZD1222 COVID-19 vaccine. TCRdb keeps only in-frame clones here, not all; method: immunoSEQ multiplex PCR. This table has fewer than 150,000 clones, 80% to 90% appearing once. Source: peripheral blood, taken on day 0 of AZD1222 vaccination. The receptor source for this set is an adult in good health.

The chain carries TRBV5-4 and TRBJ1-2; 8 nucleotides match TRBD1. The CDR3 has 16 amino acids. The junction had 14 bases not matched to a gene; V was cut back by 4 bases and J by 6 bases. Germline V gene sequence: CDR1 SGHNT, CDR2 YYREEE (reference sequence). The CDR3, as DNA: TGTGCCAGCAGCATGTGGGCTCAGGGGGCGGTCCATGGCTACACCTTC. Translating gives CASSMWAQGAVHGYTF. Drawing the rest from reference TRBV5-4 and TRBJ1-2, the complete variable domain is ETGVTQSPTHLIKTRGQQVTLRCSSQSGHNTVSWYQQALGQGPQFIFQYYREEENGRGNFPPRFSGLQFPNYSSELNVNALELDDSALYLCASSMWAQGAVHGYTFGSGTRLTVV.

This chain joins TRBV2 and TRBJ2-1; the match to TRBD1 covers 10 bases. The CDR3 length is 15 residues. With V trimmed by 10 bases and J by 7 bases, 13 bases remained unmatched. Germline assignment: CDR1 SNHLY and CDR2 FYNNEI. The CDR3 DNA is TGTGCCATCGCTCGAAGACAGGGGGCGCGGAATGAGCAGTTCTTC. It encodes CAIARRQGARNEQFF.

V usage is TRBV7-9 and J usage is TRBJ2-3; the D is unclear. The V gene's germline CDR1 is SEHNR and CDR2 FQNEAQ (reference sequence). The CDR3 runs to 12 residues. V lost 5 bases to trimming and J lost 0 bases, with 3 bases between them. In DNA, the CDR3 is TGTGCCAGCAGCCGTAGCACAGATACGCAGTATTTT. This codes for CASSRSTDTQYF.

The chain joins TRBV7-2 to TRBJ2-3, with no clear D. V dropped 3 bases and J dropped 0 bases, with 4 bases sitting between them. This CDR3 region has 13 residues. Germline V gene sequence: CDR1 SGHTA, CDR2 FQGNSA. The CDR3: CASSFYSTDTQYF. CDR3 sequence (DNA): TGTGCCAGCAGCTTCTACAGCACAGATACGCAGTATTTT.

The chain is built from TRBV7-8 and TRBJ1-3, with 12 bases lining up with TRBD1. The germline gives CDR1 SGHVS, CDR2 FQNEAQ. V shed 3 bases and J 1 base; nucleotides not matched to a gene: 10. This CDR3 has 19 amino acids. The CDR3, as DNA: TGTGCCAGCAGCTTTTGGGGACAGGGGGCACTTTCGTCTGGAAACACCATATATTTT. Translation gives CASSFWGQGALSSGNTIYF.

This clone was seen just once. J is TRBJ2-2 and V is TRBV12-5; perhaps D is TRBD1 or TRBD2 (5 bases each). Germline V gene data show CDR1 as LGHNT and CDR2 as FRNRAP. This CDR3 is 14 amino acids long. Trimming removed 8 bases at V and 2 bases at J, with 12 bases between. CDR3 region: CASRRDGNTGELFF. The CDR3 DNA follows: TGTGCTAGTCGCCGGGACGGAAACACCGGGGAGCTGTTTTTT.

V usage is TRBV18 and J usage is TRBJ1-2; D may be TRBD1 (5 bases). The CDR3 is 15 amino acids. Trimming removed 5 bases at V and 5 bases at J, with 18 bases between. Germline V gene lookup returns CDR1 KGHSH and CDR2 LQKENI. The CDR3: CASSVKRDPTYGYTF. Here the CDR3 DNA reads TGTGCCAGCTCAGTGAAGCGGGACCCGACTTATGGCTACACCTTC.

This sequence joins TRBV9 and TRBJ2-7; D possibly corresponds to TRBD1 (5 bases). This CDR3 has 13 amino acids. CDR1 is SGDLS and CDR2 is YYNGEE in the germline V gene. Trimming shortened V by 4 bases and J by 6 bases, and 14 bases separated the two germline ends. The CDR3 sequence: CASSPGHFGEQYF. The CDR3 DNA follows: TGTGCCAGCAGCCCCGGACACTTTGGCGAGCAGTACTTC.

The V gene is TRBV4-3, the J gene TRBJ2-5, with D hard to call. The ends were cut back, 0 bases at V and 5 bases at J, with 13 bases in the middle. Germline V gene data show CDR1 as LGHNA and CDR2 as YSLEER. The CDR3 totals 15 residues. The CDR3 DNA is TGCGCCAGCAGCCAAGAAACAAGCTCGTGGGAGACCCAGTACTTC. Translation gives CASSQETSSWETQYF.

This rearrangement joins TRBV19 to TRBJ2-2, with D possibly being TRBD1 (5 bases). V lost 9 bases and J 0 bases, leaving 11 bases between the germline ends. This CDR3 comprises 14 residues. CDR1 and CDR2 (germline): LNHDA, SQIVND (reference sequence). For the CDR3, the DNA is TGTGCCAGCACCCACAGGTCGAACACCGGGGAGCTGTTTTTT. Translation gives CASTHRSNTGELFF.

With respect to this clone: At the DNA level, this CDR3 is encoded by other sequences in the same sample as well. The chain links TRBV19 to TRBJ1-5; no clear D. The germline V gene encodes CDR1 LNHDA and CDR2 SQIVND (reference sequence). Trimming removed 3 bases at V and 6 bases at J, with 9 bases between. The CDR3 has 13 residues. The CDR3 nucleotides read TGTGCCAGTAGTATTCCCCTAGGTCAGCCCCAGCATTTT. Encoded protein: CASSIPLGQPQHF.

The chain joins TRBV5-6 to TRBJ2-7; perhaps TRBD1 as D (5 bases). The CDR3 consists of 15 residues. V gave up 1 base and J gave up 0 bases, with 11 bases separating them. CDR1 is SGHDT, CDR2 YYEEEE, per germline. As DNA, the CDR3 is TGTGCCAGCAGCTTGCCAGGGATGAGCTCCTACGAGCAGTACTTC. Amino acids: CASSLPGMSSYEQYF.